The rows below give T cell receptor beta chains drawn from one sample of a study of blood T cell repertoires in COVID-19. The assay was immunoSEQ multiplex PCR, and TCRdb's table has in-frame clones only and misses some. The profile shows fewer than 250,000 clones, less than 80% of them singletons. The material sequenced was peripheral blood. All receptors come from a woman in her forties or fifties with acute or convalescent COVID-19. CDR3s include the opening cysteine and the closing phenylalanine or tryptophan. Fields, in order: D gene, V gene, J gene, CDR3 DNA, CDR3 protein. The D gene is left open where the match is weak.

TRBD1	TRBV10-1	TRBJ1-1	TGCGCCAGCAGTGAGGGACAGGGCACTGAAGCTTTCTTT	CASSEGQGTEAFF
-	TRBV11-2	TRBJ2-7	TGTGCCAGCAGCTCCAGCGCCAGGGTTTACGAGCAGTACTTC	CASSSSARVYEQYF
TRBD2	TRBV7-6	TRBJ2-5	TGTGCCAGCAGCTCCCTGGCGGGAGGTTTTCAAGAGACCCAGTACTTC	CASSSLAGGFQETQYF
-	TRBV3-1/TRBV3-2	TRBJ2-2	TGTGCCAGCAGCATCAGGGGTTCAAAGGCCGGGGAGCTGTTTTTT	CASSIRGSKAGELFF
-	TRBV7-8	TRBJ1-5	TGTGCCTCCCAAGAGGGAGTGAACAATCAGCCCCAGCATTTT	CASQEGVNNQPQHF
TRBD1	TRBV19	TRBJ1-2	TGTGCCAGTAGAACCCTGACAGGGCATGGCTACACCTTC	CASRTLTGHGYTF
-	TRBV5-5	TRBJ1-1	TGTGCCAGCAGCTTGACCGGGGTCTTGAACACTGAAGCTTTCTTT	CASSLTGVLNTEAFF
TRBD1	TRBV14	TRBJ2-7	TGTGCCAGCAGCCCTGGGGACAGAACCTACGAGCAGTACTTC	CASSPGDRTYEQYF
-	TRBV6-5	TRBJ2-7	TGTGCCAGCAGCCGGACAAGTCCCTACGAGCAGTACTTC	CASSRTSPYEQYF
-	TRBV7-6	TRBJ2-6	TGTGCCAGCAGCTCAGCGGCTAGCGTTAGCTCTGGGGCCAACGTCCTGACTTTC	CASSSAASVSSGANVLTF
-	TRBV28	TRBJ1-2	TGTGCCAGCAGTTTTCTCGGGGTTGGCTACACCTTC	CASSFLGVGYTF